This TCR beta chain was sequenced for a study of shared clonotypes between healthy human individuals. Study at large: A donor's plate count was three for CD4 naive and three for CD4 memory; CD8 naive had two and CD8 memory one. Study results and caveats: Estimated richness values were generally larger in naive subsets than in memory subsets.

Assay runs were performed at deep level. Clones were sequenced by immunoSEQ multiplex PCR, and TCRdb holds only the in-frame ones, with some missing. Among roughly 2 million clones listed, approximately 96% were seen once. Worth noting for this clone: No antigen is known for it.

This receptor was taken from a man between 18 and 35 years old in good health. The sample consisted of naive CD4+ T cells sorted from blood. The subset: CD45RA+ positively selected.

The CDR3 DNA reads as TGTGCCAGCAGTGGGGGTAGCGGTCGAATCACCGGGGAGCTGTTTTTT. Translated, it gives CASSGGSGRITGELFF. This sequence joins TRBV6-1 and TRBJ2-2; tentative D call: TRBD2 (6 bases). The V end lost 4 bases, the J end lost 4 bases, and 16 bases lay between the germline ends. The CDR3 consists of 16 residues. The V gene's germline CDR1 is MNHNS and CDR2 SASEGT.